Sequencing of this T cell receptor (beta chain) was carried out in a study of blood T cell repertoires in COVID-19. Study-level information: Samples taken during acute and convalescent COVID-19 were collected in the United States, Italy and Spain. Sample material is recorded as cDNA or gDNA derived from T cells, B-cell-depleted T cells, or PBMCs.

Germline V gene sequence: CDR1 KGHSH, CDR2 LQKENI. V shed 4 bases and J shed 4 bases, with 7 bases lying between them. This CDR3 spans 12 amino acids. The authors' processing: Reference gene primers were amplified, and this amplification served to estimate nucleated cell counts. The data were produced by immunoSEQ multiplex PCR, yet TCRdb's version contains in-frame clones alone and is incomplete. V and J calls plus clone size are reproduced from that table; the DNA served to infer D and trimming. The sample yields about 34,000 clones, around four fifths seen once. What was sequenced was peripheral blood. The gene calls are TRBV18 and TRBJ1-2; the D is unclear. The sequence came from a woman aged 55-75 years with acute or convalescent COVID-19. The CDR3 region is CASSRESYGYTF. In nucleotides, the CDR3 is TGTGCCAGCTCACGAGAGTCCTATGGCTACACCTTC.